This TCR beta chain stems from a study of blood T cell repertoires in COVID-19. Across the study: Samples taken during acute and convalescent COVID-19 were collected in the United States, Italy and Spain. T cells, B-cell-depleted T cells, or PBMCs supplied cDNA or gDNA.

V was clipped by 7 bases and J by 1 base, with 13 bases between them. This CDR3 is built from 14 residues. Germline assignment: CDR1 MNHEY and CDR2 SVGAGI. Source study methods: The assay estimated nucleated cells by amplifying reference gene primers. Sequencing was performed with immunoSEQ multiplex PCR; in TCRdb, only in-frame clones are kept and a portion is missing. V and J calls and clone size come straight from that table; D and trimming were deduced from the DNA. The sample holds over 65,000 clones, around 90% seen once. The receptor's source is a human donor in a cohort sampled during active COVID-19. The chain employs TRBV6-5 and TRBJ1-1; the D is unclear. What was sequenced was peripheral blood. This chain's CDR3 is CASIPQTRNTEAFF. In DNA, the CDR3 is TGTGCCAGCATCCCACAGACCAGGAACACTGAAGCTTTCTTT.